The 9 T cell receptor beta chains listed next were all sequenced from one sample in a study of regulatory T cells in long-lasting Graves disease. Time point defined: persistent/refractory GD, antithyroid drugs over 5 years with positive TRAb. Generation of the TCR library employed RNA extracted from PBMCs. Arm-PCR of CDR3 regions and iRepertoire HTBI primers were used to build TCR beta libraries. TCRdb passed the multiplex PCR reads through MiXCR, listing each CDR3 protein once. The sample lists about 430,000 distinct CDR3 sequences; approximately 22% were seen once. Here the sequenced sample was peripheral blood mononuclear cells (PBMCs), taken when the disease was refractory, from a patient treated with antithyroid drugs. Receptors were obtained from a female donor with Graves disease.

The rearrangement links TRBV25-1 to TRBJ2-7, with 7 bases matching TRBD1. Germline loops: CDR1 MGHDK, CDR2 SYGVNS. There are 14 residues in the CDR3. V lost 5 bases, J lost 5 bases, and 9 bases stayed unmatched. CDR3: CASSSDDRDHEQYF. Written as DNA, the CDR3 is TGTGCCAGCAGTAGTGATGACAGGGACCACGAGCAGTACTTC.

V gene TRBV28 combines with J gene TRBJ2-1; perhaps TRBD2 as D (6 bases). This CDR3 comprises 13 residues. Trimming cost V 8 bases and J 6 bases, with 14 bases left between them. Germline V gene sequence: CDR1 MDHEN, CDR2 SYDVKM. CDR3 protein: CASQGTFLNEQFF. The CDR3 nucleotides are TGTGCCAGCCAAGGGACTTTCCTCAATGAGCAGTTCTTC.

This clonotype was picked up many times. The V call is TRBV27, the J call TRBJ1-2; D is ambiguous. Germline CDR1 MNHEY, CDR2 SMNVEV (reference sequence). Trimming cost V 0 bases and J 6 bases, with 14 bases left between them. The CDR3 is 15 amino acids. The CDR3 loop reads CASSLSMTHKDGYTF. The CDR3 DNA reads TGTGCCAGCAGTTTATCGATGACGCATAAAGATGGCTACACCTTC.

The chain carries TRBV20-1 and TRBJ1-5, with unresolved D. The V and J ends lost 6 bases and 7 bases respectively, with 13 bases between them. Germline V gene sequence: CDR1 DFQATT, CDR2 SNEGSKA (reference sequence). The CDR3 sequence is 12 residues long. The chain's CDR3 is CSAQYERQPQHF. The DNA for the CDR3 is TGCAGTGCCCAATATGAGAGGCAGCCCCAGCATTTT.

The V gene is TRBV7-9, the J gene TRBJ2-7; 7 bases fit TRBD2. The CDR3 extends over 15 amino acids. J was trimmed by 4 bases and V by 3 bases; bases with no gene match: 9. Germline CDR1 and CDR2: SEHNR and FQNEAQ (reference sequence). This CDR3 is CASSFGPGLSYEQYF. CDR3 nucleotide sequence: TGTGCCAGCAGCTTCGGCCCGGGACTATCATACGAGCAGTACTTC.

Worth noting for this clonotype: Its ends do not fully match the called genes, so a read error is possible. This rearrangement joins TRBV28 to TRBJ1-4; no firm D call. This CDR3 contains 13 residues. Germline lookup yields CDR1 MDHEN and CDR2 SYDVKM. Here the CDR3 DNA reads TGTGCCAGCAGTCCCCCAGCGGGTGAAAAACTGTCTTTT. Translated, it gives CASSPPAGEKLSF.

The V and J genes are TRBV12-3 or TRBV12-4 and TRBJ2-2, with 8 bases identical to TRBD2. The V segment lost 5 bases and the J segment 5 bases; nucleotides outside the gene matches: 4. The CDR3 runs 14 residues. The CDR3, as DNA: TGTGCCAGCAGTACTAGCGGTCTTACCGGGGAGCTGTTTTTT. This codes for CASSTSGLTGELFF.

This clonotype was observed many times. The chain links TRBV20-1 to TRBJ1-4; TRBD1 matches 8 bases. The trim removed 2 bases at V and 3 bases at J, leaving 5 bases unmatched. The CDR3 runs 15 residues. Germline V gives CDR1 DFQATT, CDR2 SNEGSKA (reference sequence). CDR3 bases: TGCAGTGCTAGAAGCGAGACAGGGGCTAATGAAAAACTGTTTTTT. Its protein is CSARSETGANEKLFF.

Only a few counts were recorded for this clonotype. The V call is TRBV12-3 or TRBV12-4, the J call TRBJ1-1; no firm D call. CDR3 length: 13 amino acids. V was trimmed by 2 bases and J by 5 bases, leaving 9 bases between them. CDR3 amino acids: CASSLWGVTEAFF. CDR3 in DNA: TGTGCCAGCAGTTTATGGGGAGTGACTGAAGCTTTCTTT.